This TCR beta chain was sequenced for a study of cytomegalovirus exposure and HLA in healthy donors. Germline CDR1 and CDR2: LGHNA and YNFKEQ. The CDR3 sequence is 20 residues long. The junction had 16 bases not matched to a gene; V was cut back by 1 base and J by 4 bases. Findings and limits, study-wide: Most TCRs appeared rarely, but some public TCRs recurred in many donors. Segments of the TCR beta V type were, in most cases, productive about 90% or about 30% of the time in an earlier analysis. The availability of immune exposure information extended only to CMV serostatus.

Notes on this clone: Its cognate antigen is unknown.

A multiplex PCR was run with 60 Vbeta primers and 13 Jbeta primers. Data came from immunoSEQ multiplex PCR; TCRdb stores just in-frame clones and leaves some out. Among fewer than 200,000 clones listed, about four fifths were seen once. The J gene is TRBJ2-1, the V gene TRBV4-2; TRBD2 agrees at 10 bases. The source of this sequence is a woman between 18 and 29 years old in good health and CMV-seropositive. The specimen sequenced was PBMCs. The CDR3 loop reads CASSQVILGLGSGGYNEQFF. In nucleotides, the CDR3 is TGTGCCAGCAGCCAAGTGATTCTAGGTTTGGGTAGCGGGGGGTACAATGAGCAGTTCTTC.